The rows below give T cell receptor beta chains drawn from one sample of a study of PD-L1 blockade in urothelial cancer. Method: immunoSEQ multiplex PCR; TCRdb's copy keeps in-frame clones and lacks some. The sample has tens of thousands of clones, roughly 89% seen once. The source was PBMCs, collected around atezolizumab (anti-PD-L1) treatment. These receptors were collected from a woman between 65 and 79 years old with urothelial cancer. CDR3s include the opening cysteine and the closing phenylalanine or tryptophan. D genes are given only for firm matches. Rows give clone size only sometimes, using once, few, many, or a class for an expanded clone.

size	J	D	V	DNA	CDR3
few	TRBJ2-1	TRBD2	TRBV6-6	TGTGCCAGCAGTCAGGTAGCGGGAGAGGTGTTCTTC	CASSQVAGEVFF
NA	TRBJ2-7	TRBD1	TRBV19	TGTGCCAGTAGTACGTCGATTGACAGGGGTGGTCCTCGCCGCGCTTACTACGAGCAGTACTTC	CASSTSIDRGGPRRAYYEQYF
once	TRBJ1-5	NA	TRBV19	TGTGCCAGCCGCGTCGGGACTTTTCGACCTGGTTATAGCAATCAGCCCCAGCATTTT	CASRVGTFRPGYSNQPQHF
NA	TRBJ2-3	NA	TRBV2	TGTGCCAGCAGTGCTATCAGGACAGATACGCAGTATTTT	CASSAIRTDTQYF
NA	TRBJ2-1	TRBD2	TRBV7-8	TGTGCCAGCAGCTTAGTTGTAGCGACTAGCGGGGGAGGTTGGGTCTTC	CASSLVVATSGGGWVF
NA	TRBJ2-7	TRBD1	TRBV2	TGTGCCAGCAGCACCGGGACAGGGGAACCCGAGCAGTACTTC	CASSTGTGEPEQYF
NA	TRBJ2-2	TRBD1	TRBV6-1	TGTGCCAGCAGTGAACGCCGGCAGGGGGTCACCGGGGAGCTGTTTTTT	CASSERRQGVTGELFF
NA	TRBJ1-2	TRBD1	TRBV29-1	TGCAGCGCCCGGACAGGGGGAGACTATGGCTACACCTTC	CSARTGGDYGYTF
NA	TRBJ2-6	NA	TRBV2	TGTGCCAGCAGTGGGGAGGTCTCTGGGGCCAACGTCCTGACTTTC	CASSGEVSGANVLTF
NA	TRBJ2-7	NA	TRBV28	TGTGCCAGCACCGGCACCGCGGGTGGCGGGCCAAGGTCCTACGAGCAGTACTTC	CASTGTAGGGPRSYEQYF
NA	TRBJ2-1	TRBD1	TRBV4-1	TGCGCCAGCAGCCAGAAGGGACAGGGCTCCTACAATGAGCAGTTCTTC	CASSQKGQGSYNEQFF
NA	TRBJ2-1	TRBD2	TRBV29-1	TGCAGCGTCCCCCGGTCGGGACTAGCTAATGAGCAGTTCTTC	CSVPRSGLANEQFF
once	TRBJ2-5	NA	TRBV11-1	TGTGCCAGCAGTCGCGTTCGGGGGGCGGGAGAGACCCAGTACTTC	CASSRVRGAGETQYF
NA	TRBJ2-7	NA	TRBV10-3	TGTGCCATCAGTGAGTCGGGACTCCAGGGCGAGCAGTACTTC	CAISESGLQGEQYF
NA	TRBJ1-5	TRBD1	TRBV4-3	TGCGCCAGCAGCCAAGGGACAGGGTATGCTCAGCCCCAGCATTTT	CASSQGTGYAQPQHF
NA	TRBJ2-3	NA	TRBV6-5	TGTGCCAGCAGTTACAGGGGGGGAGATACGCAGTATTTT	CASSYRGGDTQYF
NA	TRBJ2-5	TRBD1	TRBV30	TGTGCCTGGAGTGTACAGGGGTCCGGACAGGCCGGGACGGGGACCCAGTACTTC	CAWSVQGSGQAGTGTQYF
NA	TRBJ2-1	TRBD2	TRBV19	TGTGCCAGTAGGGGGGGACTAGCGGTCTACAATGAGCAGTTCTTC	CASRGGLAVYNEQFF
NA	TRBJ1-1	NA	TRBV5-8	TGTGCCAGCAGCTTTTTCGCAGGGAACACTGAAGCTTTCTTT	CASSFFAGNTEAFF
NA	TRBJ2-1	TRBD2	TRBV10-1	TGCGCCAGCAGTGAACTTAGCGGGAGGGCGAGCCCTCAGCAGTTCTTC	CASSELSGRASPQQFF
few	TRBJ2-5	TRBD2	TRBV6-1	TGTGCCAGCAGTCCCTGGGGAGGGGAAGAGACCCAGTACTTC	CASSPWGGEETQYF
once	TRBJ2-7	NA	TRBV5-1	TGCGCCAGCAGCTTGGATGCCCCGCCAGCAGGGATAAAGTACTTC	CASSLDAPPAGIKYF
NA	TRBJ2-5	TRBD1	TRBV4-1	TGCGCCAGCAGCCAAGGGGTCGAATCGGACAGGGGCCAAGAGACCCAGTACTTC	CASSQGVESDRGQETQYF
NA	TRBJ1-4	NA	TRBV7-9	TGTGCCAGCAGCGGCCAGGGGCCGTCTTTTGAAAAACTGTTTTTT	CASSGQGPSFEKLFF
NA	TRBJ1-1	NA	TRBV4-1	TGCGCCAGCAGCCGGCAGTCCCCCCTGTACCAGAATACGGAGAGGACTGAAGCTTTCTTT	CASSRQSPLYQNTERTEAFF
NA	TRBJ2-1	NA	TRBV9	TGTGCCAGCAGCCCCCAGACTACAAGCGTTGAGCAGTTCTTC	CASSPQTTSVEQFF
NA	TRBJ2-4	NA	TRBV5-1	TGCGCCAGCAGCTTGAGACAGGGAGGTCACATTCAGTACTTC	CASSLRQGGHIQYF
NA	TRBJ1-4	NA	TRBV7-9	TGTGCCAGCGGGGGGGAGCTTAATGAAAAACTGTTTTTT	CASGGELNEKLFF
NA	TRBJ1-2	TRBD1	TRBV5-1	TGCGCCAGCAGCATCCGACAGGGGAACTATGGCTACACCTTC	CASSIRQGNYGYTF
NA	TRBJ2-1	TRBD2	TRBV14	TGTGCCAGCAGCCAGGGAGGGGCTGGAGAGCAGTTCTTC	CASSQGGAGEQFF
once	TRBJ2-7	TRBD2	TRBV23-1	TGCGCCAGCAGTCAGACCTGGTCGGGAGGGGAGCAGTACTTC	CASSQTWSGGEQYF
NA	TRBJ2-3	TRBD2	TRBV27	TGTGCCAGCAGTTTGGGACTAGCGGGTTTTAGCACAGATACGCAGTATTTT	CASSLGLAGFSTDTQYF
NA	TRBJ2-1	NA	TRBV6-5	TGTGCCAGCCATAGGGGCAAGTACAATGAGCAGTTCTTC	CASHRGKYNEQFF
NA	TRBJ2-2	TRBD1	TRBV10-1	TGCGCCAGCAGTTCTAGACAGGGGACGCCCGGGGAGCTGTTTTTT	CASSSRQGTPGELFF
NA	TRBJ1-1	NA	TRBV18	TGTGCCAGCTCACCGTCGGGAGGGATCTACACTGAAGCTTTCTTT	CASSPSGGIYTEAFF
NA	TRBJ2-1	TRBD2	TRBV4-3	TGCGCCAGCAGCCAAGATCGACTAGCGGGGGGGATCTCCTACAATGAGCAGTTCTTC	CASSQDRLAGGISYNEQFF
NA	TRBJ2-3	TRBD1	TRBV10-3	TGTGCCATCAGTACAGAGCAGGGGGTCGGTACAGATACGCAGTATTTT	CAISTEQGVGTDTQYF
NA	TRBJ1-5	NA	TRBV27	TGTGCCAGCAGGGCCCTGCGGCAGCGGAATAGCAATCAGCCCCAGCATTTT	CASRALRQRNSNQPQHF
NA	TRBJ1-3	NA	TRBV18	TGTGCCAGCTCACCACCTTCAGGGTCCGGAAACACCATATATTTT	CASSPPSGSGNTIYF
NA	TRBJ2-6	NA	TRBV19	TGTGCCAGTAGTTTTAGGGGCCTAACTGGGGCCAACGTCCTGACTTTC	CASSFRGLTGANVLTF
NA	TRBJ1-2	TRBD1	TRBV28	TGTGCCAGCAGTGAAGAGGGGGGACAGGGTGGCTATGGCTACACCTTC	CASSEEGGQGGYGYTF
NA	TRBJ1-2	TRBD1	TRBV18	TGTGCCAGCTCACCACAGGGACAGGGGACGGATGGCTACACCTTC	CASSPQGQGTDGYTF
NA	TRBJ2-5	TRBD2	TRBV5-1	TGCGCCAGCAGCCCGGGGGGAGCGGGGTACCAAGAGACCCAGTACTTC	CASSPGGAGYQETQYF
NA	TRBJ2-1	NA	TRBV7-9	TGTGCCAGCAGCTGGGTCGGGAATGAGCAGTTCTTC	CASSWVGNEQFF
once	TRBJ2-1	NA	TRBV10-3	TGTGCCATCAGTGACCCTGGAGAGGGAAGGATCTTC	CAISDPGEGRIF
once	TRBJ1-2	TRBD1	TRBV30	TGTGCCTGGAGGATGTTGTTTGGGACAGGGGAAATATATGGCTACACCTTC	CAWRMLFGTGEIYGYTF
NA	TRBJ2-1	NA	TRBV19	TGTGCCAGTAGTATACACGACAGATACAATGAGCAGTTCTTC	CASSIHDRYNEQFF
few	TRBJ1-1	NA	TRBV9	TGTGCCAGCAGCGAGGGAAGCGGCACTGAAGCTTTCTTT	CASSEGSGTEAFF
NA	TRBJ1-2	TRBD1	TRBV9	TGTGCCAGCAGCGTAGACTTACAGGGGACGGAGGGCTACACCTTC	CASSVDLQGTEGYTF
NA	TRBJ2-5	NA	TRBV5-1	TGCGCCAGCAGCTTGTTTCCGGGGGAGACCCAGTACTTC	CASSLFPGETQYF
few	TRBJ1-2	NA	TRBV28	TGTGCCAGCAGTTTGCCGGGGAAGGGCCGCTATGGCTACACCTTC	CASSLPGKGRYGYTF
NA	TRBJ2-7	NA	TRBV27	TGTGCCAGCAGTGATACCATCGGGAGATCGGCCTACGAGCAGTACTTC	CASSDTIGRSAYEQYF